This paragraph reports one TCR beta chain. Its antigen specificity is not known. Base qualities are not at hand, and no much larger clone is one base apart. From cysteine to phenylalanine, the CDR3 is 15 amino acids long. Only the CDR3 portion is preserved as DNA: 45 bases, with reading frame beginning at the first base. V has 10 bases trimmed and J has 0 bases trimmed; junction bases matching no gene number 9. The germline V gene (reference sequence) gives CDR1 as LNHDA and CDR2 as SQIVND. These data originate in a study of blood T cell repertoires in COVID-19 (dated by TCRdb to 2018 to 2021). About the investigation overall: Collaborator samples came from the United States, Italy and Spain and covered acute and convalescent phases of COVID-19. The prospective study material was composed of cDNA or gDNA derived from T cells, B-cell-depleted T cells, or PBMCs. The dataset comprised deeply sampled blood TCRbeta repertoires from subjects exposed to, actively infected with, or recovered from COVID-19. The repertoires were released in a freely available public database meant as a resource for research on the immune response to SARS-CoV-2. The samples were drawn from two sources: the first 160 participants of the ongoing ImmuneRACE study, and 1,254 subjects contributed by 6 global collaborators. A de-identified subject ID, COVID-19 status, age in years and sex were almost always included in the sample metadata. Where available, HLA class I and class II types were obtained from metadata supplied by the sample provider rather than from assay-based typing. Points the paper makes about the study in general: How much clinical and demographic metadata was included differed by source and by participant, and the metadata was provided uncurated.

The immunoSEQ Assay, a bias-controlled multiplex PCR, was used to amplify TCRbeta CDR3 regions from genomic DNA. The published analysis was carried out like this. The number of nucleated cells in each sample was estimated by amplification of reference gene primers within the assay. To quantify the absolute abundance of each unique TCRbeta CDR3 rearrangement, sequence reads were collapsed and filtered. For each sample, productive Simpson clonality was calculated as the square root of Simpson's diversity index across productive rearrangements. As stored in TCRdb, this immuneACCESS dataset retains in-frame rearrangements with V and J assigned. A fraction of the clones does not appear; measured against another copy, unresolved V genes explain less than half of the discrepancy, and the remainder lacks a known reason. V, J and clone size derive from that table, while D and trimming were established from the DNA sequence. The sample data list around 300,000 clones, and 88% of these were observed just once. The top ten clonotypes cover under 3.5% of the sample.

Participants in the prospective study were aged 18 to 89 years, lived in 20 to 30 United States geographic areas, and enrolled through a virtual design. Cohort assignment in the prospective study relied on participant-reported clinical history from a screening survey and a study questionnaire. ImmuneRACE Cohort 3 recovered participants were defined by two consecutive negative NP/OP PCR tests, healthcare professional clearance, or symptom resolution. In the prospective study, mobile phlebotomists collected whole blood, serum and a nasopharyngeal or oropharyngeal swab from each participant. Over a roughly two-month period, participants in the prospective study had the option of providing additional blood draws and questionnaires. Prospective study blood samples were shipped either frozen or at room temperature before DNA extraction.

The sample consisted of PBMCs or T cells enriched from blood (not recorded which). In this chain, TRBV19 is recombined with TRBJ2-1, and 7 bases in between align with TRBD1. The sequence was obtained from a woman between 45 and 60 years old who had recovered from COVID-19. The DNA reads TGTGCCACCTCAGGGGCAGGGGGCTCCTACAATGAGCAGTTCTTC. Its protein product is CATSGAGGSYNEQFF.